This TCR beta chain was sequenced for a study of blood T cell repertoires in COVID-19. Study at large: Spain, Italy and the United States supplied samples that represented acute and convalescent COVID-19.

The CDR3 covers 15 residues. Trimming cost V 3 bases and J 4 bases; bases outside gene matches: 4. Germline CDR1 and CDR2: KGHSH and LQKENI. Original processing methods: Amplification of reference gene primers provided the estimated nucleated cell counts. Profiled with immunoSEQ multiplex PCR; TCRdb holds only in-frame clones, not every one. V and J calls and clone size are given by that table; D and trimming were obtained from the DNA. The sample has roughly 330,000 clones, roughly 82% seen once. Source material: peripheral blood. This TCR was sampled from a woman in her forties or fifties with acute or convalescent COVID-19. The chain recombines TRBV18 with TRBJ1-4; TRBD1 aligns across 8 bases. CDR3 in amino acids: CASSPRTGFNEKLFF. For the CDR3, the DNA is TGTGCCAGCTCACCGCGGACAGGGTTTAATGAAAAACTGTTTTTT.